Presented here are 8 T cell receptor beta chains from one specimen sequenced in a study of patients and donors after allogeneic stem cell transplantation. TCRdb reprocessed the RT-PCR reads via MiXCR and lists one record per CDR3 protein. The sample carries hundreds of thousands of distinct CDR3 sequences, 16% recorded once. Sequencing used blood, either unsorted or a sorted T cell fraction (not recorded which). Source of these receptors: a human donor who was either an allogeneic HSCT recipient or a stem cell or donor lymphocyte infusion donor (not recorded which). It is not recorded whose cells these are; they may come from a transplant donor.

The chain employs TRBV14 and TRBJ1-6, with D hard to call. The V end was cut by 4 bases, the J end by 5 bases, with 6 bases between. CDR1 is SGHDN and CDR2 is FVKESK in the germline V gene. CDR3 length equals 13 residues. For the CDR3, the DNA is TGTGCCAGCAGCCTCTCAAATAATTCACCCCTCCACTTT. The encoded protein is CASSLSNNSPLHF.

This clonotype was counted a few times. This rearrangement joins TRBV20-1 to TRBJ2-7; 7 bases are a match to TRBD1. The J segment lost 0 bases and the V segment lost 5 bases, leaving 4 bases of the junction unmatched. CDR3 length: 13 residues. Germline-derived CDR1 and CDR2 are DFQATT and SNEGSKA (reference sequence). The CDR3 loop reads CSAVRDSSYEQYF. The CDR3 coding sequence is TGCAGTGCTGTAAGGGACAGCTCCTACGAGCAGTACTTC.

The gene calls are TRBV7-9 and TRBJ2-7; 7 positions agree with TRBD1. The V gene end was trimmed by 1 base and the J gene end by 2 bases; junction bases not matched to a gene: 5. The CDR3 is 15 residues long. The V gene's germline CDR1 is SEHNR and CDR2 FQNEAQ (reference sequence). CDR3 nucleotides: TGTGCCAGCAGCTTAGGAGTTCAGGGGGCCTACGAGCAGTACTTC. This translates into CASSLGVQGAYEQYF. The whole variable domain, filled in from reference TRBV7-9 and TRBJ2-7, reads DTGVSQNPRHKITKRGQNVTFRCDPISEHNRLYWYRQTLGQGPEFLTYFQNEAQLEKSRLLSDRFSAERPKGSFSTLEIQRTEQGDSAMYLCASSLGVQGAYEQYFGPGTRLTVT.

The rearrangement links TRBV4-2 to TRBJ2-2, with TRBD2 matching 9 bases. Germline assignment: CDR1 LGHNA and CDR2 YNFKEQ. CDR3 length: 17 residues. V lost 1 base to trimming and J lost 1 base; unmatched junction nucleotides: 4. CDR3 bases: TGTGCCAGCAGCCAAGGAAAAGCGGGGGGGAACACCGGGGAGCTGTTTTTT. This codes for CASSQGKAGGNTGELFF.

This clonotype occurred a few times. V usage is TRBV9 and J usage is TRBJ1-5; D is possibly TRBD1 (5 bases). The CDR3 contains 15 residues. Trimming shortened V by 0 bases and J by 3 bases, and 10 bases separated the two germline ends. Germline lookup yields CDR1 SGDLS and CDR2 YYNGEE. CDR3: CASSVEAGPNQPQHF. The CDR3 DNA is TGTGCCAGCAGCGTAGAGGCAGGGCCCAATCAGCCCCAGCATTTT.

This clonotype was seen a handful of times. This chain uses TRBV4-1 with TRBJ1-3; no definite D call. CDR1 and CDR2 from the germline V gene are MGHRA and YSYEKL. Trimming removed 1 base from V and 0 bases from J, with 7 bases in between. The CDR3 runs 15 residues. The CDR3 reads CASSQGVLSGNTIYF. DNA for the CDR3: TGCGCCAGCAGCCAAGGGGTCCTCTCTGGAAACACCATATATTTT.

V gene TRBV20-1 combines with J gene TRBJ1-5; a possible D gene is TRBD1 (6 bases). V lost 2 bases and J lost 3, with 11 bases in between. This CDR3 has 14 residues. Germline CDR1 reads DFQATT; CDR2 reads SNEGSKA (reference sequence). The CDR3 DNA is TGCAGTGCTAGAAGGGGGGCATTCAATCAGCCCCAGCATTTT. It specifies CSARRGAFNQPQHF.

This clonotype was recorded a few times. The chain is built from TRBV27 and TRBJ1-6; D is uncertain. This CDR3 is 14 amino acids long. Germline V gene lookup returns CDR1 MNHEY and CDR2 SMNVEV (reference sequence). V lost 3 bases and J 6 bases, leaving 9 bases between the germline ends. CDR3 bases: TGTGCCAGCAGTTTTGGTCGCGGTAATTCACCCCTCCACTTT. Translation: CASSFGRGNSPLHF.